This T cell receptor (beta chain) was observed in a study of PD-L1 blockade in urothelial cancer. Generated by immunoSEQ multiplex PCR, the TCRdb table keeps only in-frame clones and is missing some. The sample includes 60,000 or so clones, roughly 80% of them seen just once. The CDR3 is 14 amino acids. Per germline, CDR1 MDHEN and CDR2 SYDVKM. Trimming stripped 3 bases from V and 5 bases from J, with 14 bases between. The V and J genes are TRBV28 and TRBJ2-7, with D maybe TRBD1 (6 bases). This TCR derives from a man in his sixties or seventies with urothelial cancer. The sequenced sample was PBMCs, obtained around atezolizumab (anti-PD-L1) treatment. The CDR3 DNA is TGTGCCAGCAGTTTTTTACAGGGTAGCGACGAGCAGTACTTC. This encodes CASSFLQGSDEQYF.